Below are 21 T cell receptor beta chains sequenced from a single sample in a study of T-cell reconstitution after alpha-beta-depleted transplantation in children. Unique molecular identifiers tagged the TCRbeta library. One entry per CDR3 protein, called by TCRdb with MiXCR from the PCR reads. Here the sample spans some 390,000 distinct CDR3 sequences, roughly 22% being singletons. The material sequenced was PBMCs from the stem cell graft donor, taken from the stem cell graft. The receptors stem from a human donor who donated a stem cell graft to a child with acute myeloid leukemia.

The CDR3: CASSESGLSGTSEYHEQYF. For the CDR3, the DNA is TGTGCCAGCAGTGAATCGGGGCTATCCGGGACTAGCGAGTACCACGAGCAGTACTTC. The gene calls are TRBV25-1 and TRBJ2-7, with 10 nucleotides matching TRBD2. J lost 5 bases, V lost 1 base, and 17 bases had no gene match. Germline CDR1 is MGHDK and CDR2 is SYGVNS. CDR3 length: 19 residues.

The gene calls are TRBV15 and TRBJ1-3; 9 bases match TRBD1. J lost 5 bases, V lost 5 bases, and 7 bases had no gene match. This CDR3 contains 15 residues. Germline lookup yields CDR1 LNHNV and CDR2 YYDKDF (reference sequence). The CDR3 DNA sequence: TGTGCCACCAGCCCACAGGGGGCATCGAGAAACACCATATATTTT. It specifies CATSPQGASRNTIYF.

J is TRBJ1-5 and V is TRBV12-3 or TRBV12-4; D gene uncertain. This CDR3 spans 12 amino acids. V shed 6 bases and J shed 4 bases, with 7 bases lying between them. The CDR3 nucleotides read TGTGCCAGCAGGATGGAAAATCAGCCCCAGCATTTT. It specifies CASRMENQPQHF.

V gene TRBV20-1 combines with J gene TRBJ2-7; the match to TRBD1 covers 8 bases. Germline V gene lookup returns CDR1 DFQATT and CDR2 SNEGSKA (reference sequence). V lost 7 bases, J lost 3 bases, and 11 bases stayed unmatched. The CDR3 extends over 14 amino acids. The CDR3 DNA reads as TGCAGTGTCAGGGGACAGGAGCACTACTACGAGCAGTACTTC. Protein sequence: CSVRGQEHYYEQYF.

The chain joins TRBV12-3 or TRBV12-4 to TRBJ2-7, with 8 bases fitting TRBD1. This CDR3 is built from 14 residues. The ends lost 2 bases at V and 6 bases at J; junction bases unmatched: 6. The CDR3 sequence is CASSLTGGFGEQYF. CDR3 DNA: TGTGCCAGCAGTTTAACAGGGGGATTTGGCGAGCAGTACTTC.

This clonotype was counted only a few times. V is TRBV29-1 and J is TRBJ2-5, with TRBD1 as a possible D gene (5 bases). This CDR3 has 15 amino acids. Between the trimmed V and J ends, which lost 1 base and 2 bases, there was a span of 14 bases. Germline V gene data show CDR1 as SQVTM and CDR2 as ANQGSEA. The CDR3 nucleotides read TGCAGCGTTGAAGCTACAGGCCGAAGACAAGAGACCCAGTACTTC. Protein sequence: CSVEATGRRQETQYF. The complete variable domain, with remaining parts taken from reference TRBV29-1 and TRBJ2-5, reads SAVISQKPSRDICQRGTSLTIQCQVDSQVTMMFWYRQQPGQSLTLIATANQGSEATYESGFVIDKFPISRPNLTFSTLTVSNMSPEDSSIYLCSVEATGRRQETQYFGPGTRLLVL.

This clonotype was counted a few times. The J gene is TRBJ2-3, the V gene TRBV7-6; D is uncertain. V was trimmed by 1 base and J by 2 bases, leaving 13 bases between them. Per germline, CDR1 SGHVS and CDR2 FNYEAQ. The CDR3 length is 16 residues. The CDR3 reads CASSLGGSRLTDTQYF. CDR3 coding DNA: TGTGCCAGCAGCTTAGGAGGTAGCCGACTCACAGATACGCAGTATTTT.

This clonotype was detected a few times. The chain has TRBV6-5 and TRBJ2-7, with 7 bases lining up with TRBD1. The V and J ends lost 5 bases and 4 bases, in that order; junction bases with no gene match: 11. This CDR3 is built from 15 residues. CDR1 MNHEY and CDR2 SVGAGI come from the germline V gene. The CDR3 is CASSPLRGRGYEQYF. In DNA, the CDR3 is TGTGCCAGCAGTCCACTAAGGGGGCGCGGGTACGAGCAGTACTTC.

The sample holds a few counts of this clonotype. The chain combines TRBV6-1 with TRBJ2-7; D possibly corresponds to TRBD1 (5 bases). The V gene's germline CDR1 is MNHNS and CDR2 SASEGT. This CDR3 is built from 15 residues. V shed 5 bases and J shed 4 bases, with 18 bases lying between them. DNA of the CDR3: TGTGCCAGCAGTCTGCGGACAACGTCCGCGTACGAGCAGTACTTC. As protein: CASSLRTTSAYEQYF.

The V call is TRBV15, the J call TRBJ1-2; TRBD1 matches at 9 bases. CDR3 size: 14 residues. The ends lost 1 base at V and 8 bases at J; junction bases unmatched: 5. Germline assignment: CDR1 LNHNV and CDR2 YYDKDF (reference sequence). CDR3 loop: CATSRARQGDGYTF. DNA for the CDR3: TGTGCCACCAGCAGAGCACGACAGGGGGACGGCTACACCTTC.

A few counts support this clonotype. The chain uses TRBV7-2 and TRBJ1-3; D is undetermined. The CDR3 is made up of 15 amino acids. With 2 bases removed from V and 0 bases from J, the gap between germline ends came to 8 bases. Germline V lookup: CDR1 SGHTA, CDR2 FQGNSA. This chain's CDR3 is CASSLPNRSGNTIYF. The CDR3 region has the DNA TGTGCCAGCAGCTTACCTAACCGCTCTGGAAACACCATATATTTT.

This rearrangement joins TRBV6-2 or TRBV6-3 to TRBJ2-7, with D perhaps matching TRBD1 (6 bases). Germline values: CDR1 MNHEY, CDR2 SVGEGT. This CDR3 contains 15 residues. Trimming shortened V by 7 bases and J by 3 bases, and 19 bases separated the two germline ends. CDR3 DNA sequence: TGTGCCAGCACCGTACAGGGTAGAGGAAGCTACGAGCAGTACTTC. Its translation is CASTVQGRGSYEQYF.

The V gene is TRBV10-3, the J gene TRBJ2-3, with D possibly TRBD2 on 5 matching bases. CDR3 length equals 16 residues. Trimming shortened V by 2 bases and J by 3 bases, and 15 bases separated the two germline ends. The germline CDR1 and CDR2 sequences are ENHRY and SYGVKD. CDR3 in amino acids: CAISEDGSGMTDTQYF. The CDR3 DNA reads as TGTGCCATCAGTGAGGATGGGTCGGGAATGACAGATACGCAGTATTTT.

The V call is TRBV28, the J call TRBJ2-2, with TRBD1 matching 11 bases. Trimming cost V 9 bases and J 5 bases; bases outside gene matches: 11. Germline-derived CDR1 and CDR2 are MDHEN and SYDVKM. This CDR3 region has 16 residues. The CDR3 bases are TGTGCCAGTGGACAGGGGGCGCATCTGGGTACCGGGGAGCTGTTTTTT. Translation: CASGQGAHLGTGELFF.

The chain combines TRBV7-2 with TRBJ2-5; D is perhaps TRBD1 (6 bases). The CDR3 runs to 14 residues. Trimming left V 5 bases short and J 3 bases short, with 13 bases between. Germline loops: CDR1 SGHTA, CDR2 FQGNSA. The CDR3 sequence: CASSSRAGEETQYF. CDR3 nucleotide sequence: TGTGCCAGCAGCAGCAGGGCAGGGGAAGAGACCCAGTACTTC.

This clonotype showed up many times. The chain has TRBV29-1 and TRBJ2-4; D ambiguous. Looked up from germline, CDR1 is SQVTM and CDR2 is ANQGSEA. The CDR3 sequence is 15 residues long. Deletions cut 3 bases from V and 2 bases from J, with 14 bases between. CDR3 DNA: TGCAGCGTTGACGGAGTTGATTTGACCAAAAACATTCAGTACTTC. This sequence encodes CSVDGVDLTKNIQYF.

The V and J genes are TRBV4-2 and TRBJ2-3, with a weak D call TRBD2 (7 bases). The CDR3 runs 17 residues. V gave up 0 bases and J gave up 0 bases, with 13 bases separating them. CDR1 and CDR2 from the germline V gene are LGHNA and YNFKEQ. The CDR3 here is CASSQEGASGSTDTQYF. As DNA, the CDR3 is TGTGCCAGCAGCCAAGAGGGGGCTAGCGGTAGCACAGATACGCAGTATTTT.

The J gene is TRBJ2-2, the V gene TRBV29-1; D possibly matches TRBD1 or TRBD2 (5 bases each). V shed 3 bases and J shed 3 bases, with 11 bases lying between them. CDR1 SQVTM and CDR2 ANQGSEA come from the germline V gene. This CDR3 comprises 14 residues. The CDR3 nucleotides are TGCAGCGTTGAGGGGGTTCTGGACACCGGGGAGCTGTTTTTT. This encodes CSVEGVLDTGELFF.

The CDR3 bases are TGCAGTGCTAGTAACGTCCAGGGTGCTACCTACGAGCAGTACTTC. This translates into CSASNVQGATYEQYF. The gene calls are TRBV20-1 and TRBJ2-7; tentatively, D is TRBD1 (5 bases). Germline CDR1 and CDR2: DFQATT and SNEGSKA (reference sequence). The V and J ends lost 3 bases and 2 bases respectively, with 17 bases between them. CDR3 length equals 15 residues.

The table lists this clonotype with a count of one. The rearrangement joins TRBV28 to TRBJ2-5; D unclear. The CDR3 runs 15 residues. Germline-derived CDR1 and CDR2 are MDHEN and SYDVKM. V dropped 6 bases and J dropped 5 bases, with 19 bases sitting between them. Here the CDR3 DNA reads TGTGCCAGCAGGGGAACGGACGCAGGACGGGAGACCCAGTACTTC. It is translated as CASRGTDAGRETQYF.

The rearrangement joins TRBV12-3 or TRBV12-4 to TRBJ1-1; D is perhaps TRBD1 (5 bases). V gave up 2 bases and J gave up 5 bases, with 12 bases separating them. The CDR3 is 14 residues long. This CDR3 is CASSLLVGETEAFF. The CDR3 DNA reads TGTGCCAGCAGTTTATTAGTAGGGGAGACTGAAGCTTTCTTT.